The clone carrying this T cell receptor (beta chain) was counted once. Assay used: immunoSEQ multiplex PCR; TCRdb lists only in-frame clones, some missing. The profile shows hundreds of thousands of clones, under 95% of them singletons. The data derive from a study of blood T cell repertoires in COVID-19. Background on the study: Samples representing acute and convalescent COVID-19 were sourced from the United States, Italy and Spain. The analysed material was cDNA or gDNA that came from T cells, B-cell-depleted T cells, or PBMCs.

Researchers sorted participants into cohorts using their self-reported clinical history. With V trimmed by 0 bases and J by 7 bases, 4 bases remained unmatched. Germline CDR1 SGHVS, CDR2 FQNEAQ. The CDR3 length is 14 residues. The TCR comes from a man in his fifties or sixties who had recovered from COVID-19. This sequence joins TRBV7-8 and TRBJ1-1; 8 positions agree with TRBD1. Sequencing input: PBMCs or T cells enriched from blood (not recorded which). Written as DNA, the CDR3 is TGTGCCAGCAGCTTAGCGCAGGGGGCGAATGAAGCTTTCTTT. It is translated as CASSLAQGANEAFF.